The 28 T cell receptor beta chains below all came from one sample that was sequenced in a study of CD8 T cells in ankylosing spondylitis. These receptors' antigens are unknown. A single record per CDR3 protein comes from TCRdb applying MiXCR to the 5' RACE reads. The sample includes 130,000 or so distinct CDR3 sequences, about a sixth of them seen just once. General observations from the study: Ankylosing spondylitis blood seemed to carry a telltale TCR beta motif made of fewer than ten highly homologous variants.

The specimen sequenced was blood, either unsorted or a sorted T cell fraction (not recorded which). Receptors were obtained from a male donor with ankylosing spondylitis.

The rearrangement joins TRBV12-3 or TRBV12-4 to TRBJ2-6; no firm D call. The CDR3 spans 15 residues. V was trimmed by 3 bases and J by 1 base, leaving 7 bases between them. CDR3 DNA: TGTGCCAGCAGTTTTGCAACGTCTGGGGCCAACGTCCTGACTTTC. Protein product: CASSFATSGANVLTF.

This clonotype came up a few times. The genes are TRBV5-1 and TRBJ1-1, with D possibly being TRBD1 (5 bases). With 0 bases removed from V and 4 bases from J, the gap between germline ends came to 16 bases. CDR1 is SGHRS, CDR2 YFSETQ, per germline. The CDR3 spans 16 residues. The CDR3 coding sequence is TGCGCCAGCAGCTTGGCGGGGACCCCCTCGGGCACTGAAGCTTTCTTT. This encodes CASSLAGTPSGTEAFF.

This chain links TRBV11-2 with TRBJ2-1; the D is unclear. The V end lost 11 bases, the J end lost 1 base, and 12 bases lay between the germline ends. Germline CDR1 and CDR2: SGHAT and FQNNGV. This CDR3 has 13 residues. The CDR3 DNA follows: TGTGCCTGCGGCCCTTCGTCCTACAATGAGCAGTTCTTC. Its translation is CACGPSSYNEQFF.

This clonotype was seen a handful of times. This sequence joins TRBV27 and TRBJ2-7; either TRBD1 or TRBD2 may fit D (6 bases each). The CDR3 runs 13 residues. V gave up 3 bases and J gave up 6 bases, with 12 bases separating them. From germline, CDR1 is MNHEY and CDR2 SMNVEV (reference sequence). The CDR3 sequence: CASSLGGPSEQYF. The CDR3 nucleotides read TGTGCCAGCAGTTTGGGGGGCCCCAGCGAGCAGTACTTC.

The rearrangement joins TRBV9 to TRBJ2-1; TRBD2 agrees at 11 bases. The CDR3 is made up of 15 amino acids. The trim removed 0 bases at V and 11 bases at J, leaving 7 bases unmatched. In germline, CDR1 is SGDLS, CDR2 YYNGEE. The CDR3 DNA follows: TGTGCCAGCAGCGTAGAACCTAGCGGGAGGTTCAAGCAGTTCTTC. Translating it yields CASSVEPSGRFKQFF.

This sequence joins TRBV9 and TRBJ1-6, with D unclear. Germline V gene sequence: CDR1 SGDLS, CDR2 YYNGEE. This CDR3 is 12 amino acids long. Deletions cut 4 bases from V and 7 bases from J, with 6 bases between. CDR3 nucleotide sequence: TGTGCCAGCAGCTCCACGAATTCACCCCTCCACTTT. Translating gives CASSSTNSPLHF.

The rearrangement uses TRBV5-5 and TRBJ2-7; D unresolved. CDR3 length: 14 amino acids. The germline V gene has CDR1 SGHKS and CDR2 YYEKEE (reference sequence). V lost 1 base and J lost 0, with 8 bases in between. CDR3 loop: CASSLRRASYEQYF. The CDR3 DNA reads as TGTGCCAGCAGCTTGAGACGGGCCTCCTACGAGCAGTACTTC.

This clonotype has only a few counts. The chain recombines TRBV7-9 with TRBJ2-7; 12 positions match TRBD2. Germline V gene sequence: CDR1 SEHNR, CDR2 FQNEAQ (reference sequence). Unmatched junction bases numbered 7, after V lost 5 bases and J lost 2 bases. The length of the CDR3 is 16 residues. The CDR3 DNA is TGTGCCAGCAGCAAACGGACTAGCGGGATTCCCTACGAGCAGTACTTC. It translates to CASSKRTSGIPYEQYF. The full variable domain, completed using reference TRBV7-9 and TRBJ2-7, is DTGVSQNPRHKITKRGQNVTFRCDPISEHNRLYWYRQTLGQGPEFLTYFQNEAQLEKSRLLSDRFSAERPKGSFSTLEIQRTEQGDSAMYLCASSKRTSGIPYEQYFGPGTRLTVT.

This clonotype occurred many times. The rearrangement links TRBV5-1 to TRBJ2-7; D is perhaps TRBD2 (7 bases). V lost 2 bases, J lost 5 bases, and 17 bases lay in between. In germline, CDR1 is SGHRS, CDR2 YFSETQ. The CDR3 has 15 amino acids. CDR3 coding DNA: TGCGCCAGCAGCTTTTATATCGGGGGGCTCGACGAGCAGTACTTC. Its translation is CASSFYIGGLDEQYF.

The chain employs TRBV7-9 and TRBJ2-5, with D maybe TRBD2 (6 bases). The V gene lost 5 bases and the J gene lost 4 bases, with 20 bases spanning the gap. Germline values: CDR1 SEHNR, CDR2 FQNEAQ (reference sequence). The CDR3 has 16 residues. Here the CDR3 DNA reads TGTGCCAGCAGCCGTACATTGGGCGGGGAAGGAGAGACCCAGTACTTC. Translated: CASSRTLGGEGETQYF.

This clonotype was counted a few times. This chain connects TRBV4-1 to TRBJ2-7; 8 nucleotides match TRBD2. CDR1 and CDR2 (germline): MGHRA, YSYEKL. Germline trimming cut 0 bases from V and 2 bases from J; bases unmatched to any gene: 6. The CDR3 covers 16 residues. CDR3 region: CASSQDLSGGPYEQYF. CDR3 coding DNA: TGCGCCAGCAGCCAAGATCTAAGCGGGGGACCCTACGAGCAGTACTTC.

This chain uses TRBV7-2 with TRBJ2-3; D call uncertain. The length of the CDR3 is 13 residues. The ends were cut back, 2 bases at V and 5 bases at J, with 8 bases in the middle. Germline V lookup: CDR1 SGHTA, CDR2 FQGNSA. The DNA of the CDR3 is TGTGCCAGCAGCTTAAAACCCGTAGATACGCAGTATTTT. Protein sequence: CASSLKPVDTQYF.

This clonotype came up a few times. This sequence joins TRBV28 and TRBJ2-7; D may be TRBD2 (6 bases). CDR3 length: 14 residues. Germline V gene sequence: CDR1 MDHEN, CDR2 SYDVKM. Between the trimmed V and J ends, which lost 7 bases and 2 bases, there was a span of 15 bases. The DNA of the CDR3 is TGTGCCAGCATAAACCCGGGAGATACCTACGAGCAGTACTTC. Amino acids: CASINPGDTYEQYF.

This chain uses TRBV7-6 with TRBJ2-7; D perhaps matches TRBD1 (6 bases). V gave up 5 bases and J gave up 5 bases, with 16 bases separating them. Per the germline V gene, CDR1 is SGHVS and CDR2 is FNYEAQ. The CDR3 has 14 amino acids. The CDR3 loop is CASSNTGNRDEQYF. In nucleotides, the CDR3 is TGTGCCAGCAGCAATACAGGGAATCGGGACGAGCAGTACTTC.

This clonotype was seen more than once but under ten times. J is TRBJ2-5 and V is TRBV4-2; D remains unclear. V was trimmed by 1 base and J by 0 bases, leaving 6 bases between them. This CDR3 is 14 amino acids long. The germline CDR1 and CDR2 sequences are LGHNA and YNFKEQ. CDR3 in DNA: TGTGCCAGCAGCCAAGCACGGAACCAAGAGACCCAGTACTTC. The encoded protein is CASSQARNQETQYF.

The chain has TRBV28 and TRBJ2-7; possible D gene TRBD2, 6 bases. CDR3 length: 13 residues. The ends were cut back, 3 bases at V and 5 bases at J, with 11 bases in the middle. CDR1 MDHEN and CDR2 SYDVKM come from the germline V gene. CDR3 nucleotide sequence: TGTGCCAGCAGTTTCCTGGCGGGGAACGAGCAGTACTTC. This gives the protein CASSFLAGNEQYF.

The chain has TRBV7-9 and TRBJ1-5, with a weak D call TRBD1 (6 bases). V was trimmed by 6 bases and J by 7 bases, leaving 19 bases between them. Per germline, CDR1 SEHNR and CDR2 FQNEAQ (reference sequence). CDR3 size: 15 residues. The CDR3 spells CASSSASGVRQPQHF. CDR3 DNA sequence: TGTGCCAGCAGTTCCGCGTCAGGGGTTCGGCAGCCCCAGCATTTT. Supplemented by reference TRBV7-9 and TRBJ1-5, the full variable domain reads DTGVSQNPRHKITKRGQNVTFRCDPISEHNRLYWYRQTLGQGPEFLTYFQNEAQLEKSRLLSDRFSAERPKGSFSTLEIQRTEQGDSAMYLCASSSASGVRQPQHFGDGTRLSIL.

The chain employs TRBV12-3 or TRBV12-4 and TRBJ2-1, with TRBD2 identical over 9 bases. This CDR3 is built from 12 residues. The V segment lost 4 bases and the J segment 9 bases; nucleotides outside the gene matches: 1. This CDR3 reads CASSSGLAEQFF. CDR3 DNA sequence: TGTGCCAGCAGTTCGGGACTAGCTGAGCAGTTCTTC.

This clonotype was seen only a few times. The V and J genes are TRBV7-8 and TRBJ2-5; D gene ambiguous. V lost 0 bases and J 5 bases, leaving 7 bases between the germline ends. The CDR3 contains 13 residues. Per germline, CDR1 SGHVS and CDR2 FQNEAQ. The CDR3 is CASSLAIVETQYF. The CDR3 DNA reads TGTGCCAGCAGCTTAGCGATCGTGGAGACCCAGTACTTC.

A few counts support this clonotype. The J gene is TRBJ2-7, the V gene TRBV10-2; D is unclear. Between the trimmed V and J ends, which lost 2 bases and 2 bases, there was a span of 7 bases. Germline V gene lookup returns CDR1 WSHSY and CDR2 SAAADI. The CDR3 loop spans 13 amino acids. CDR3 sequence (DNA): TGCGCCAGCAGTGAGGGTTATCCCTACGAGCAGTACTTC. Translating gives CASSEGYPYEQYF.

This clonotype was found a few times. The rearrangement links TRBV15 to TRBJ2-5; tentatively, D is TRBD1 or TRBD2 (6 bases each). The V end lost 4 bases, the J end lost 5 bases, and 17 bases lay between the germline ends. This CDR3 region has 15 residues. Germline V lookup: CDR1 LNHNV, CDR2 YYDKDF (reference sequence). This CDR3 is CATSTGRGRPETQYF. As DNA, the CDR3 is TGTGCCACCAGCACGGGTAGGGGGAGGCCGGAGACCCAGTACTTC.

The J gene is TRBJ2-7, the V gene TRBV2, with 9 bases fitting TRBD2. The CDR3 is 15 residues long. V dropped 6 bases and J dropped 1; count of bases not matched to a gene: 7. Germline loops: CDR1 SNHLY, CDR2 FYNNEI. CDR3 sequence reads: CASRGASGASYEQYF. The CDR3 region has the DNA TGTGCCAGCAGGGGGGCTAGCGGGGCATCCTACGAGCAGTACTTC.

In its sample, this clonotype was seen a few times. The chain employs TRBV7-9 and TRBJ1-5; D is perhaps TRBD1 (5 bases). Germline V gives CDR1 SEHNR, CDR2 FQNEAQ (reference sequence). The CDR3 contains 16 residues. Trimming pared 6 bases from V and 3 bases from J, leaving 18 bases between. The CDR3 DNA follows: TGTGCCAGCAGTAAAGGGGTAGGGCTGCACAATCAGCCCCAGCATTTT. It is translated as CASSKGVGLHNQPQHF. The complete variable domain, with remaining parts taken from reference TRBV7-9 and TRBJ1-5, reads DTGVSQNPRHKITKRGQNVTFRCDPISEHNRLYWYRQTLGQGPEFLTYFQNEAQLEKSRLLSDRFSAERPKGSFSTLEIQRTEQGDSAMYLCASSKGVGLHNQPQHFGDGTRLSIL.

This clonotype was picked up many times. The chain is built from TRBV5-1 and TRBJ2-3, with D possibly being TRBD1 (6 bases). The V gene's germline CDR1 is SGHRS and CDR2 YFSETQ. The CDR3 runs to 14 residues. V lost 4 bases and J lost 6, with 15 bases in between. Here the CDR3 DNA reads TGCGCCAGCAGCCGTACAGGGTTTATTGATACGCAGTATTTT. Amino acid sequence: CASSRTGFIDTQYF.

This clonotype was counted only a few times. V and J are TRBV7-9 and TRBJ2-7, with 7 bases aligning to TRBD1. Per the germline V gene, CDR1 is SEHNR and CDR2 is FQNEAQ (reference sequence). Trimming cost V 5 bases and J 0 bases; bases outside gene matches: 7. The CDR3 covers 15 residues. CDR3 nucleotides: TGTGCCAGCAGCCCGCCTAAGGGGGCCTCCTACGAGCAGTACTTC. Its protein product is CASSPPKGASYEQYF. Supplemented by reference TRBV7-9 and TRBJ2-7, the full variable domain reads DTGVSQNPRHKITKRGQNVTFRCDPISEHNRLYWYRQTLGQGPEFLTYFQNEAQLEKSRLLSDRFSAERPKGSFSTLEIQRTEQGDSAMYLCASSPPKGASYEQYFGPGTRLTVT.

This clonotype was seen more than once but under ten times. The rearrangement uses TRBV7-8 and TRBJ1-6, with D possibly matching TRBD1 (5 bases). V was trimmed by 5 bases and J by 12 bases, leaving 11 bases between them. CDR3 length: 12 residues. CDR1 and CDR2 (germline): SGHVS, FQNEAQ. The CDR3 nucleotides read TGTGCCAGCAGCCCAGACAGTGAACCCCTCCACTTT. Its translation is CASSPDSEPLHF.

In DNA, the CDR3 is TGCGCCAGCAGCTTGTGGGACAGGGGGACAGATACGCAGTATTTT. Translated, it gives CASSLWDRGTDTQYF. This chain uses TRBV5-1 with TRBJ2-3, with 11 bases that match TRBD1. Germline V gene data show CDR1 as SGHRS and CDR2 as YFSETQ. V lost 1 base, J lost 3 bases, and 1 base stayed unmatched. There are 15 residues in the CDR3.

This clonotype appeared a few times. The chain uses TRBV24-1 and TRBJ2-7, with TRBD2 identical over 10 bases. V lost 1 base to trimming and J lost 6 bases; unmatched junction nucleotides: 8. The CDR3 is 16 residues long. Germline V gene data show CDR1 as KGHDR and CDR2 as SFDVKD. The CDR3 region is CATSDFPSGRAFEQYF. The CDR3 DNA reads TGTGCCACCAGTGATTTTCCCAGCGGGAGGGCCTTCGAGCAGTACTTC.